One and the same sample provided the 8 T cell receptor beta chains below, sequenced in a study of T cell responses to AZD1222 COVID-19 vaccine. Profiling relied on immunoSEQ multiplex PCR, and the TCRdb table lists in-frame clones only, not all of them. This sample has some 130,000 clones; roughly 90% occur once, and the top ten carry around 1.6%. The sequencing here drew on peripheral blood, taken on day 0 of AZD1222 vaccination. The receptors come from an adult in good health.

The chain carries TRBV19 and TRBJ1-1; no reliable D call. Trimming cost V 5 bases and J 3 bases, with 10 bases left between them. This CDR3 comprises 13 residues. Per germline, CDR1 LNHDA and CDR2 SQIVND (reference sequence). The CDR3 protein is CASSPIGYTEAFF. The CDR3 DNA follows: TGTGCCAGTAGTCCGATTGGGTACACTGAAGCTTTCTTT. Full variable domain (rest looked up from reference TRBV19 and TRBJ1-1): DGGITQSPKYLFRKEGQNVTLSCEQNLNHDAMYWYRQDPGQGLRLIYYSQIVNDFQKGDIAEGYSVSREKKESFPLTVTSAQKNPTAFYLCASSPIGYTEAFFGQGTRLTVV.

This chain connects TRBV9 to TRBJ2-7; TRBD2 aligns across 13 bases. This CDR3 region has 16 residues. The V gene's germline CDR1 is SGDLS and CDR2 YYNGEE. J gave up 3 bases and V 0 bases, and 3 bases lay outside the gene matches. CDR3 protein: CASSVGTSGGFYEQYF. CDR3 DNA: TGTGCCAGCAGCGTAGGGACTAGCGGGGGTTTCTACGAGCAGTACTTC.

The chain carries TRBV7-2 and TRBJ1-5, with D maybe TRBD1 (5 bases). Germline loops: CDR1 SGHTA, CDR2 FQGNSA. The CDR3 sequence is 15 residues long. V gave up 2 bases and J gave up 0 bases, with 8 bases separating them. The CDR3 DNA sequence: TGTGCCAGCAGCTTACGGGGGGATAGCAATCAGCCCCAGCATTTT. This encodes CASSLRGDSNQPQHF.

The sample holds one count of this clone. The CDR3 region is CSVGPGGDQPQHF. The CDR3 DNA follows: TGCAGCGTTGGTCCGGGGGGCGATCAGCCCCAGCATTTT. This chain connects TRBV29-1 to TRBJ1-5; tentative D call: TRBD1 (6 bases). The CDR3 has 13 amino acids. CDR1 and CDR2 (germline): SQVTM, ANQGSEA. Trimming removed 4 bases at V and 5 bases at J, with 12 bases between. Filled out from reference TRBV29-1 and TRBJ1-5, the complete variable domain reads SAVISQKPSRDICQRGTSLTIQCQVDSQVTMMFWYRQQPGQSLTLIATANQGSEATYESGFVIDKFPISRPNLTFSTLTVSNMSPEDSSIYLCSVGPGGDQPQHFGDGTRLSIL.

This sequence joins TRBV5-1 and TRBJ2-1; 7 bases map to TRBD1. CDR1 and CDR2 from the germline V gene are SGHRS and YFSETQ. The CDR3 consists of 14 residues. Trimming cost V 4 bases and J 8 bases; bases outside gene matches: 9. Here the CDR3 reads CASSQQGSGDEQFF. CDR3 nucleotides: TGCGCCAGCAGCCAACAGGGGTCAGGAGATGAGCAGTTCTTC. Full variable domain (rest looked up from reference TRBV5-1 and TRBJ2-1): KAGVTQTPRYLIKTRGQQVTLSCSPISGHRSVSWYQQTPGQGLQFLFEYFSETQRNKGNFPGRFSGRQFSNSRSEMNVSTLELGDSALYLCASSQQGSGDEQFFGPGTRLTVL.

This clone was recorded only once. The chain carries TRBV9 and TRBJ1-1; perhaps TRBD1 as D (6 bases). This CDR3 is 15 amino acids long. From germline, CDR1 is SGDLS and CDR2 YYNGEE. V was shortened by 3 bases and J by 2 bases, with 14 bases between the two germline ends. CDR3 coding DNA: TGTGCCAGCAGCGCCGAAGACAGGCGCAACACTGAAGCTTTCTTT. This codes for CASSAEDRRNTEAFF. Looking up the rest from reference TRBV9 and TRBJ1-1 gives the full variable domain: DSGVTQTPKHLITATGQRVTLRCSPRSGDLSVYWYQQSLDQGLQFLIQYYNGEERAKGNILERFSAQQFPDLHSELNLSSLELGDSALYFCASSAEDRRNTEAFFGQGTRLTVV.

The chain couples TRBV3-1 (or the pseudogene TRBV3-2) to TRBJ2-3; the D call may be TRBD1 or TRBD2 (5 bases each). V dropped 2 bases and J dropped 2 bases, with 14 bases sitting between them. Germline-derived CDR1 and CDR2 are LGHDT and YNNKEL (reference sequence). CDR3 length: 16 residues. The CDR3 protein is CASSQWGKRDTDTQYF. As DNA, the CDR3 is TGTGCCAGCAGCCAATGGGGGAAGAGGGACACAGATACGCAGTATTTT.

The V and J genes are TRBV10-2 and TRBJ1-6; TRBD1 matches 7 bases. Germline V gene sequence: CDR1 WSHSY, CDR2 SAAADI. Trimming cost V 7 bases and J 8 bases; bases outside gene matches: 5. The CDR3 is made up of 13 amino acids. The chain's CDR3 is CASTPTGDSPLHF. CDR3 sequence (DNA): TGCGCCAGCACCCCTACAGGGGATTCACCCCTCCACTTT.